A selection of T cell receptor beta chains follows, all from one sample in a study of blood T cell repertoires in COVID-19. Libraries were prepared by immunoSEQ multiplex PCR; TCRdb keeps only in-frame clonotypes and omits some of them. The sample contains hundreds of thousands of clones, approximately 83% of which appear only once. The sequencing input was peripheral blood. These receptors all come from a woman aged 25-40 years who had recovered from COVID-19. Each CDR3 is given with its conserved first and last residue. A D gene is named only where the DNA matches it firmly. The size of a clone is reported for some rows only, either as once, few or many, or as a class for expanded clones.

NA	TRBV6-5	TRBJ2-2	NA	CASSYSSQGAGELFF	TGTGCCAGCAGTTACAGTAGTCAGGGTGCCGGGGAGCTGTTTTTT
few	TRBV28	TRBJ1-1	NA	CASSWDTLTEAFF	TGTGCCAGCAGTTGGGACACCTTAACTGAAGCTTTCTTT
NA	TRBV7-7	TRBJ2-5	NA	CASSPIQGGETQYF	TGTGCTAGCAGCCCAATACAGGGTGGAGAGACCCAGTACTTC
NA	TRBV27	TRBJ1-1	TRBD1	CASSHRGPTEAFF	TGTGCCAGCAGCCACAGGGGGCCAACTGAAGCTTTCTTT
NA	TRBV18	TRBJ1-1	TRBD1	CASLRDRGMNTEAFF	TGTGCCAGCCTAAGGGACAGGGGAATGAACACTGAAGCTTTCTTT
NA	TRBV5-1	TRBJ2-7	NA	CASSPRGITPTYEQYF	TGCGCCAGCAGCCCCCGAGGGATAACTCCCACCTACGAGCAGTACTTC
NA	TRBV4-2	TRBJ1-5	TRBD1	CASSQEWTGAQPQHF	TGTGCCAGCAGCCAAGAGTGGACAGGGGCGCAGCCCCAGCATTTT
NA	TRBV5-5	TRBJ1-1	NA	CASSGNGVRGTEAFF	TGTGCCAGCAGCGGTAACGGGGTCCGCGGCACTGAAGCTTTCTTT
NA	TRBV5-1	TRBJ1-4	TRBD1	CASSPGQGNEKLFF	TGCGCCAGCAGCCCGGGACAGGGGAATGAAAAACTGTTTTTT
once	TRBV5-1	TRBJ2-1	TRBD2	CASSIRPLGGFDNEQFF	TGCGCCAGCAGCATAAGGCCCTTGGGAGGGTTTGACAATGAGCAGTTCTTC
NA	TRBV19	TRBJ2-3	NA	CASSIDHPTGTQYF	TGTGCCAGTAGTATAGATCACCCCACAGGTACGCAGTATTTT
few	TRBV28	TRBJ1-4	NA	CASGGGAHEKLFF	TGTGCCAGCGGAGGCGGGGCTCATGAAAAACTGTTTTTT
few	TRBV5-6	TRBJ2-7	NA	CASSLLLYEQYF	TGTGCCAGCAGCTTGTTGTTATACGAGCAGTACTTC
NA	TRBV19	TRBJ1-5	TRBD1	CASSPGTGDNQPQHF	TGTGCCAGTAGCCCCGGGACAGGGGACAATCAGCCCCAGCATTTT
NA	TRBV5-4	TRBJ1-6	TRBD1	CASRKEGAGSPLHF	TGTGCCAGCAGAAAGGAGGGGGCAGGGTCACCCCTCCACTTT
NA	TRBV4-3	TRBJ2-1	TRBD2	CASSQDLMTSGRKSSYNEQFF	TGCGCCAGCAGCCAAGATCTAATGACTAGCGGGAGGAAAAGCTCCTACAATGAGCAGTTCTTC
once	TRBV6-5	TRBJ1-2	NA	CASRGAVDGYTF	TGTGCCAGTCGTGGGGCGGTTGATGGCTACACCTTC
NA	TRBV2	TRBJ1-4	TRBD1	CASTTGIGNEKLFF	TGTGCCAGCACGACAGGGATTGGTAATGAAAAACTGTTTTTT
NA	TRBV6-2/TRBV6-3	TRBJ2-7	TRBD1	CASSEIGPGTGTYEQYF	TGTGCCAGCAGTGAGATCGGTCCGGGGACAGGGACCTACGAGCAGTACTTC
once	TRBV19	TRBJ1-6	NA	CASSAEGSYNSPLHF	TGTGCCAGTAGTGCGGAGGGCTCCTATAATTCACCCCTCCACTTT
NA	TRBV15	TRBJ2-5	NA	CATSRLTGTGETQYF	TGTGCCACCAGCAGACTTACAGGGACGGGAGAGACCCAGTACTTC
NA	TRBV6-1	TRBJ1-5	NA	CASSEVFRYSNQPQHF	TGTGCCAGCAGTGAAGTATTTCGGTATAGCAATCAGCCCCAGCATTTT
NA	TRBV5-1	TRBJ2-3	TRBD1	CASSAGDRGRSSTDTQYF	TGCGCCAGCAGCGCAGGGGACAGGGGACGATCTAGCACAGATACGCAGTATTTT
NA	TRBV30	TRBJ1-6	TRBD1	CAWSTGGDSPLHF	TGTGCCTGGTCGACAGGGGGCGATTCACCCCTCCACTTT
NA	TRBV20-1	TRBJ1-1	NA	CSAGWDTEAFF	TGCAGCGCAGGGTGGGACACTGAAGCTTTCTTT
NA	TRBV5-6	TRBJ2-7	TRBD1	CASSFPGQQNYEQYF	TGTGCCAGCAGCTTCCCGGGACAGCAAAACTACGAGCAGTACTTC
NA	TRBV11-3	TRBJ2-3	TRBD2	CASSPGGYTDTQYF	TGTGCCAGCAGCCCCGGGGGGTACACAGATACGCAGTATTTT
NA	TRBV6-5	TRBJ2-7	TRBD1	CASSYGTGHSYEQYF	TGTGCCAGCAGTTACGGGACAGGGCACTCCTACGAGCAGTACTTC
NA	TRBV3-1/TRBV3-2	TRBJ2-5	TRBD2	CASSQALPSGAEETQYF	TGTGCCAGCAGCCAAGCTTTGCCCAGCGGGGCCGAAGAGACCCAGTACTTC
NA	TRBV30	TRBJ1-1	NA	CAWSVHAGTEAFF	TGTGCCTGGAGTGTACATGCGGGGACTGAAGCTTTCTTT
NA	TRBV27	TRBJ2-1	TRBD2	CASSARLAGNNEQFF	TGTGCCAGCAGTGCGAGACTAGCGGGTAACAATGAGCAGTTCTTC
once	TRBV13	TRBJ2-1	TRBD2	CASSLELAGGRLFF	TGTGCCAGCAGCTTAGAACTAGCGGGAGGACGGCTGTTCTTC
once	TRBV19	TRBJ2-1	TRBD2	CASSIFGGGEQFF	TGTGCCAGTAGTATCTTTGGGGGGGGTGAGCAGTTCTTC